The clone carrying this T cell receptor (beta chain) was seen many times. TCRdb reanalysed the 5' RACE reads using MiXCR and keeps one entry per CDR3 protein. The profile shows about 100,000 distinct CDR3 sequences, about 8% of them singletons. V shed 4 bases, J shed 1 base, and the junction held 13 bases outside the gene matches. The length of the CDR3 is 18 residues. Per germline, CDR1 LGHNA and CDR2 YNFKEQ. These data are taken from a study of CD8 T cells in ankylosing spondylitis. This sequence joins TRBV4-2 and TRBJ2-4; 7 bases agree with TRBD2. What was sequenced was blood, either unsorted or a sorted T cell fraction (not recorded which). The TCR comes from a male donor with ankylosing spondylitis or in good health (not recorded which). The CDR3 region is CASSRTVAAGDAKNIQYF. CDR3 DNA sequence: TGTGCCAGCAGCCGGACGGTCGCGGCGGGAGATGCCAAAAACATTCAGTACTTC.